This T cell receptor beta chain was observed in a study of blood T cell repertoires in COVID-19. As for the study in general: Sample material is recorded as cDNA or gDNA derived from T cells, B-cell-depleted T cells, or PBMCs.

Original handling: Amplification from reference gene primers served as the basis for estimated nucleated cell counts. TCRdb's copy holds only in-frame clones and misses some; the assay was immunoSEQ multiplex PCR. The DNA was the basis for D and trimming; V, J and clone size are from that table. This table holds over 250,000 clones, approximately 85% found once. CDR1 is SQVTM, CDR2 ANQGSEA, per germline. The V end lost 6 bases, the J end lost 6 bases, and 14 bases lay between the germline ends. CDR3 length equals 13 residues. Sequencing was performed on peripheral blood. The J gene is TRBJ2-2, the V gene TRBV29-1; maybe TRBD1 (6 bases). This sequence was found in a man between 50 and 59 years old with active or convalescent COVID-19. The CDR3 region is CSVVLGAPGELFF. The DNA for the CDR3 is TGCAGCGTGGTATTGGGGGCCCCCGGGGAGCTGTTTTTT.